This record covers a single T cell receptor beta chain. Per the original data handling: Amplified reference gene primers provided the basis for estimating nucleated cell counts. TCRdb keeps only in-frame clones here, not all; method: immunoSEQ multiplex PCR. V, J and clone size were drawn from that table, and D and trimming were deduced from the DNA. The top ten hold under 3% of the sample, which has 200,000 to 300,000 clones, more than 90% seen once. One Seattle source followed patients from active infection through their disease course. V was shortened by 0 bases and J by 4 bases, with 12 bases between the two germline ends. CDR1 and CDR2 (germline): LGHNA, YSLEER. The CDR3 is 15 residues long. This sample was taken from a study of blood T cell repertoires in COVID-19. Overall study: Nucleic acid was either cDNA or gDNA, and it came from T cells, B-cell-depleted T cells, or PBMCs.

The chain has TRBV4-3 and TRBJ2-5; D gene unclear. The specimen sequenced was peripheral blood. The clonotype comes from a young adult with COVID-19, enrolled during active disease. The CDR3 reads CASSQDDNYSETQYF. The CDR3 nucleotides are TGCGCCAGCAGCCAAGACGATAACTATTCAGAGACCCAGTACTTC.